Listed here is a single T cell receptor beta chain. The germline V gene encodes CDR1 MDHEN and CDR2 SYDVKM. The CDR3 spans 13 residues. The ends were cut back, 3 bases at V and 2 bases at J, with 7 bases in the middle. These data are taken from a study of blood T cell repertoires in COVID-19. Sequencing used immunoSEQ multiplex PCR; TCRdb keeps in-frame clones, though not all of them. The sample holds 84,000 or so clones, 60% to 85% seen once. Material for sequencing was peripheral blood. The chain uses TRBV28 and TRBJ1-2; TRBD1 might be the D (5 bases). The TCR was taken from a human donor in a cohort sampled during active COVID-19. This chain's CDR3 is CASSLGGNYGYTF. For the CDR3, the DNA is TGTGCCAGCAGTTTGGGGGGGAACTATGGCTACACCTTC.